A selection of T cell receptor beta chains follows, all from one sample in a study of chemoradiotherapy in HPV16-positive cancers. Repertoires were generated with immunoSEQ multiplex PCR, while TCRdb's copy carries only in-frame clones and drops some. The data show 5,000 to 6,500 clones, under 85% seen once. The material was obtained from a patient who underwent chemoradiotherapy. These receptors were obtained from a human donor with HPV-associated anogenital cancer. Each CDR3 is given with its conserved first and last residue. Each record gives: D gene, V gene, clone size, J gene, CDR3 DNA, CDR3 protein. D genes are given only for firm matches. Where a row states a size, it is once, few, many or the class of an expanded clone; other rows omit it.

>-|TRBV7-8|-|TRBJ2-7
TGTGCCAGCAGCTTAGGCACCGGGACAATCTCCTACGAGCAGTACTTC
CASSLGTGTISYEQYF
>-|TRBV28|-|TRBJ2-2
TGTGCCAGCAGTCCTCGGCGGATTAGGAACACCGGGGAGCTGTTTTTT
CASSPRRIRNTGELFF
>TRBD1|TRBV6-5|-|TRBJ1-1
TGTGCCAGCAGTTACCGGGCAGGGGGCGGAAACACTGAAGCTTTCTTT
CASSYRAGGGNTEAFF
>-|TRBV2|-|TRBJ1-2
TGTGCCAGCAGTGAAGGGGTCAGGGACGGCTATGGCTACACCTTC
CASSEGVRDGYGYTF
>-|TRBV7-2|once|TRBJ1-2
TGTGCCAGCAGCTCGAACCAGGGTGGTGGCTACACCTTC
CASSSNQGGGYTF
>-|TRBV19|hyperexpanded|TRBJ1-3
TGTGCCAGCGTGACAGATCTTCGATCTGGAAACACCATATATTTT
CASVTDLRSGNTIYF
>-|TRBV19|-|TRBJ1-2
TGTGCCAGTAGTATAGGGCCCGGGAATGGCTACACCTTC
CASSIGPGNGYTF
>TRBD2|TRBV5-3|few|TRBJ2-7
TGTGCCAGAAGGTTTTGGGTTGCGGGAGGGCCTTACGAGCAGTACTTC
CARRFWVAGGPYEQYF
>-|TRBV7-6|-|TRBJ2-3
TGTGCCAGCAGCCCCGCCTTTGAGGGCGCGGTCCCAGATACGCAGTATTTT
CASSPAFEGAVPDTQYF
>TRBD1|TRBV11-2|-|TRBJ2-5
TGTGCCAGCAGCCGACAGGGAGAGACCCAGTACTTC
CASSRQGETQYF
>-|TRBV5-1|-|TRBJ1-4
TGCGCCAGCAGCTCGACAGATGAAAAACTGTTTTTT
CASSSTDEKLFF
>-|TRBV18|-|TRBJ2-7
TGTGCCAGCTCACCAGGATCTAGCCGGCAGTACGAGCAGTACTTC
CASSPGSSRQYEQYF
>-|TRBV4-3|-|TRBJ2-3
TGCGCCAGCAGCCAAGAAGGTCGTAGACATACGCAGTATTTT
CASSQEGRRHTQYF
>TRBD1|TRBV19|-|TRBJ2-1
TGTGCCAGTAGTTCCTCCGGGACAGGGGTCAATGAGCAGTTCTTC
CASSSSGTGVNEQFF
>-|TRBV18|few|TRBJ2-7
TGTGCCAGCTCACCGGGGTCCACATACGAGCAGTACTTC
CASSPGSTYEQYF
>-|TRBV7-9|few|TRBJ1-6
TGTGCCAGCAACAGTGAACAGCATAATTCACCCCTCCACTTT
CASNSEQHNSPLHF
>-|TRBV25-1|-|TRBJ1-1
TGTGCCAGCACTGGTCGACAGTGGGGTGAAGCTTTCTTT
CASTGRQWGEAFF
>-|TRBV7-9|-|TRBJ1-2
TGTGCCAGCAGCACCGGACGGGCGGAGGGATATGGCTACACCTTC
CASSTGRAEGYGYTF
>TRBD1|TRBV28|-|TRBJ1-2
TGTGCCAGCAGTCCCCGACAGGGAAGGTACTATGGCTACACCTTC
CASSPRQGRYYGYTF
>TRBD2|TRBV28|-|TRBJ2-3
TGTGCCAGCAGGACGAGACCGGGACTAGCGGGAGGAGGTTTTAGAGATACGCAGTATTTT
CASRTRPGLAGGGFRDTQYF
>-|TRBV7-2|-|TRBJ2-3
TGTGCCAGCACCCCTGGGGCTAGGTCTGCAGATACGCAGTATTTT
CASTPGARSADTQYF
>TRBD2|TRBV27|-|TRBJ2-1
TGTGCCAGCAGTTTAGGGACTAGGGGTGAGCAGTTCTTC
CASSLGTRGEQFF
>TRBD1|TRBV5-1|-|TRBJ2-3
TGCGCCAGCGGGCTCGGGACAGGGGGCGCGGATACGCAGTATTTT
CASGLGTGGADTQYF
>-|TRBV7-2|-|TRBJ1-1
TGTGCCAGCAGCCCGACGGGCACTGAAGCTTTCTTT
CASSPTGTEAFF
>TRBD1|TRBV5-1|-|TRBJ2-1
TGCGCCAGCAATCCGGGACAGGGTATCGATGAGCAGTTCTTC
CASNPGQGIDEQFF
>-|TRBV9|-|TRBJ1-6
TGTGCCAGCAGCGTAGACGCGAATTCACCCCTCCACTTT
CASSVDANSPLHF
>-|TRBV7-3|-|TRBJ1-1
TGTGCCAGCAGACAGCAGACTCAGAACACTGAAGCTTTCTTT
CASRQQTQNTEAFF
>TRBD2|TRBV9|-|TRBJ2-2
TGTGCCAGCAGCGTAGAACTAGCGACCCTGGCCGGGGAGCTGTTTTTT
CASSVELATLAGELFF
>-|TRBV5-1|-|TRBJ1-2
TGCGCCAGCAGCCCTGGGAGCTATGGCTACACCTTC
CASSPGSYGYTF
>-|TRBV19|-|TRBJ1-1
TGTGCCAGTAGTACCCAACGAGGAGGGAACACTGAAGCTTTCTTT
CASSTQRGGNTEAFF
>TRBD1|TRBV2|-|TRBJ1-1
TGTGCCAGCAGTGAAGAGGGGGCGGGGGCGACTGAAGCTTTCTTT
CASSEEGAGATEAFF
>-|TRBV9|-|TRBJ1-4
TGTGCCAGCAGCGTAGGGGGACGGGCGGAAAAACTGTTTTTT
CASSVGGRAEKLFF
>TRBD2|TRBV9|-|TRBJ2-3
TGTGCCAGCAGCACACGGGGGGTCCGCACAGATACGCAGTATTTT
CASSTRGVRTDTQYF
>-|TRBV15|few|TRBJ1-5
TGTGCCACCAGCGGGAGGTATAGCAATCAGCCCCAGCATTTT
CATSGRYSNQPQHF
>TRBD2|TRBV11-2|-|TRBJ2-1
TGTGCCAGCAGCTTGGCTAGCGGTTACAATGAGCAGTTCTTC
CASSLASGYNEQFF
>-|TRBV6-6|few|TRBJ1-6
TGTGCCAGCAGCGACGGGAGCTATAATTCACCCCTCCACTTT
CASSDGSYNSPLHF
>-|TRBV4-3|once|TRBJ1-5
TGCGCCAGCAGCCAAATTCCCCTACCGCAGCCCCAGCATTTT
CASSQIPLPQPQHF
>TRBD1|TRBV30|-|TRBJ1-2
TGTGCCTGGAATCCGGGACAGGGGGCCGATGGCTACACCTTC
CAWNPGQGADGYTF
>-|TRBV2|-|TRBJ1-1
TGTGCCAGCAGGGAAGGGATGGCTGAAGCTTTCTTT
CASREGMAEAFF
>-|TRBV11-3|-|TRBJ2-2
TGTGCCAGCAGCTTAGGACGCGGGTCTACTAAGTCGAACACCGGGGAGCTGTTTTTT
CASSLGRGSTKSNTGELFF
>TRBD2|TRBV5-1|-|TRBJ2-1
TGCGCCAGCAGTCTTCCTTGGACTAGCCTCAATGAGCAGTTCTTC
CASSLPWTSLNEQFF
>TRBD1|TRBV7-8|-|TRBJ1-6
TGTGCCAGCAGCTTAGTAGGGGACAGGAATTCACCCCTCCACTTT
CASSLVGDRNSPLHF
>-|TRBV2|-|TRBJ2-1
TGTGCCAGCATGGCAGACTCCTACAATGAGCAGTTCTTC
CASMADSYNEQFF
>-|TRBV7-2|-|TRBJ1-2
TGTGCCAGCAGCTTAGGGGAGTTAGAGGGTGGCTACACCTTC
CASSLGELEGGYTF
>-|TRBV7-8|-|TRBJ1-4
TGTGCCAGCAGCTTAACTCGAGTCCCGGGATCAACTAATGAAAAACTGTTTTTT
CASSLTRVPGSTNEKLFF
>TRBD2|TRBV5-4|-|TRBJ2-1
TGTGCCAGCAGCTTACCCTCGACTAGCGGGAGGCTAGGCTCCTACAATGAGCAGTTCTTC
CASSLPSTSGRLGSYNEQFF
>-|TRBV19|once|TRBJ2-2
TGTGCCAGTAGGGCCCCACATGCTAACACCGGGGAGCTGTTTTTT
CASRAPHANTGELFF
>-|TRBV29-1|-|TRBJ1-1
TGCAGCGTTTCCGGGGCGAAAGGTAGGATGAACACTGAAGCTTTCTTT
CSVSGAKGRMNTEAFF
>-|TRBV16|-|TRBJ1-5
TGTGCCAGCAGCCAATCGTACAGCCGCAATCAGCCCCAGCATTTT
CASSQSYSRNQPQHF
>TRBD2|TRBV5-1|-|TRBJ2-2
TGCGCCAGCAGCTTGTATCTAGCGGAAAGCACCGGGGAGCTGTTTTTT
CASSLYLAESTGELFF
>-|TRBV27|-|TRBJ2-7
TGTGCCAGCAGTTTAAGCAGTCTTAGCTCCTACGAGCAGTACTTC
CASSLSSLSSYEQYF
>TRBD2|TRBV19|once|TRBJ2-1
TGTGCCAGTAGCCAAGCGGGGGCTTCCTACAATGAGCAGTTCTTC
CASSQAGASYNEQFF
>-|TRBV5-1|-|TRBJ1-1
TGCGCCAGCAGCTTGGAGGGACGGGTCACTGAAGCTTTCTTT
CASSLEGRVTEAFF
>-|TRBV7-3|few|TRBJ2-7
TGTGCCAGCAGCTTACTTGGTGGAGGCGACGAGCAGTACTTC
CASSLLGGGDEQYF
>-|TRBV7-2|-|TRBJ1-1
TGTGCCAGCAGCTTAGGAACCCGAGGAGGTTGGGGCACTGAAGCTTTCTTT
CASSLGTRGGWGTEAFF
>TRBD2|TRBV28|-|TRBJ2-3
TGTGCCAGCAGTATCCGACTAGCGTCGACAGATACGCAGTATTTT
CASSIRLASTDTQYF
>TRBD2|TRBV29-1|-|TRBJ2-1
TGCAGCGTTGAGAAGTTGGGCAGCGGGAGGGCCCCCAATGAGCAGTTCTTC
CSVEKLGSGRAPNEQFF
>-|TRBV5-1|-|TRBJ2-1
TGCGCCAGCAGCTTGGGGGAAAGCTCCTACAATGAGCAGTTCTTC
CASSLGESSYNEQFF